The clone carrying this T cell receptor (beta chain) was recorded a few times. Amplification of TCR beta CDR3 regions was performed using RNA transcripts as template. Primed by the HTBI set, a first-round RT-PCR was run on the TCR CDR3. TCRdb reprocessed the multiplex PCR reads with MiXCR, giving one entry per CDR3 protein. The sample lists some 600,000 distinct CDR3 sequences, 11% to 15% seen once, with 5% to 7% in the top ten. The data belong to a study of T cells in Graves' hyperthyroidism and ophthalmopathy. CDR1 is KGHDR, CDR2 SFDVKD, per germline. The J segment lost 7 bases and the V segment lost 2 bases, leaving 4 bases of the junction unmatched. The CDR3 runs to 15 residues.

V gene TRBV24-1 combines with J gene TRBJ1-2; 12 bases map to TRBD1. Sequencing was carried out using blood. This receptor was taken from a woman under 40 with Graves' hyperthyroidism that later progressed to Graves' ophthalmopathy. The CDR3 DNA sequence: TGTGCCACCAGTGATTCCGGGACAGGGGGCGCTGGCTACACCTTC. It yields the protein CATSDSGTGGAGYTF.